This T cell receptor (beta chain) was identified during a study of T cell repertoires in cytomegalovirus infection. Whole-study context: It can be stated that public TCR beta signatures indicated CMV infection as well as a matching HLA type. Study observations and caveats: Individuals carrying CMV plus the relevant HLA were identified by cumulative frequency of public TCR beta families.

TCRdb called the reads again in MiXCR, with one record for every CDR3 protein. This sample has 200,000 or so distinct CDR3 sequences, with roughly a fifth found just once. Concerning this clonotype itself: What it recognizes is unknown.

This CDR3 is built from 14 residues. V was cut by 2 bases and J by 6 bases, with 11 bases left in between. Germline CDR1 and CDR2: LGHNA and YNFKEQ. J is TRBJ2-1 and V is TRBV4-2; a possible D gene is TRBD2 (6 bases). The source material was PBMCs. This TCR derives from a human donor in good health (CMV status not recorded). Some clones in this sample may be carry-over from other donors' samples. For the CDR3, the DNA is TGTGCCAGCAGCCAAATGGCTAGCGTCAATGAGCAGTTCTTC. Translation gives CASSQMASVNEQFF.